This TCR beta chain was sequenced during a study of vaccination effects on CD4 cells after COVID-19 (dated by TCRdb to between 2022 and 2023). For context, the study as a whole: Post-vaccine samples across the study were collected a median of 72 days after the second dose, with a range of 14 to 241. SARS-CoV-2 spike-specific CD4+ TCR repertoires were compared before and after mRNA vaccination in COVID-19 convalescent patients and in infection-naive vaccine recipients. Altogether, nine to ten COVID-19 convalescent patients and a handful of SARS-CoV-2-naive healthy vaccine recipients made up the full study. Cultures from other donors in the study were sequenced with the Oncomine TCR Beta short-read assay on an Illumina iSeq 100. What the study reported, not specific to this receptor: In healthy vaccine recipients, vaccine-induced clones were almost all SARS-CoV-2 mono-reactive, with only 1 of 255 being cross-reactive with common cold coronaviruses. Only a small number of convalescent patients were included, and no early post-infection timepoints were available, which limited the study. Marked clonal contraction was observed in both infection-induced and vaccine-induced clones at late post-vaccination timepoints, consistent with waning T cell responses.

To identify antigen-specific CD4+ T cell clonotypes by their expansion, the ViraFEST assay first stimulated PBMC with viral peptide pools and then applied TCR sequencing. After less than eleven days of culture, CD4+ T cells were isolated with the EasySep CD4+ T cell isolation kit. Two doses of either the BNT162b2 or the mRNA-1273 mRNA SARS-CoV-2 vaccine were administered to participants. None of the healthy vaccine recipients had a prior SARS-CoV-2 infection, which was confirmed by nucleocapsid antibody tests that came back negative both before and after vaccination. Roughly 2.1 million PBMC per well were cultured in IMDM with around 5.3% human AB serum, roughly 11 IU/ml IL-2 and gentamicin, plus 10 ug/ml peptides. On days 3 and 7, half of the culture medium was replaced with fresh IL-2-containing medium. Unless noted otherwise, every peptide stimulation condition was cultured in triplicate wells. Using Ficoll-Paque Plus gradient centrifugation, PBMC were separated from whole blood and then either used fresh or cryopreserved at -140C. The overlapping peptide pools covered the spike proteins of SARS-CoV-2 as well as those of the common cold coronaviruses HCoV-NL63, HCoV-OC43 and HCoV-229E. Genomic DNA was extracted from cultured CD4+ T cells with the QIAamp micro DNA kit.

This clone was counted only a few times. Its target antigen remains unknown. Per-base qualities were not stored, and no clone one base away is much larger. The CDR3, cysteine through phenylalanine, is 16 amino acids long. CDR3 DNA only is kept here, 48 bases in frame from base 1. Based on the germline V gene, the CDR1 and CDR2 sequences are MNHEY and SVGAGI. V and J are trimmed by 2 bases and 2 bases, and the gene matches miss 4 bases of the junction. Preparation of the library involved the immunoSEQ multiplex PCR assay. DNA from the CD4+ T cells that had been cultured and isolated underwent TCR beta CDR3 sequencing. Concerning the study's data processing: Non-productive TCR sequences were removed, reads were trimmed to the CDR3 region, and CDR3s of at least 7 amino acids were retained. The MANAFEST web app was used to identify antigen-specific clonotypes by comparing expansion in peptide wells with expansion in reference cultures. Positive clones required FDR<0.05 expansion versus reference and all other wells, odds ratio above 5, and frequency above 0.1% in two replicate wells. A clonotype was called cross-reactive if it was significantly expanded both in SARS-CoV-2 spike wells and in at least one common cold coronavirus spike condition. CDR3 similarity was assessed by Levenshtein distance with the stringdist R package, and unrooted trees were built with ape in R 3.6.1. Entries here come from immuneACCESS through TCRdb and include only in-frame sequences with V and J called. Some clones fail to appear in such tables; in the studies checked, an unresolved V gene covers under half of the shortfall, and the cause of the remainder is unknown. Clone size and the V and J calls come from that table; the DNA yielded D and trimming. This sample is represented by about 24,000 clones; about 70% of them were singletons. The ten largest clones add up to 7% to 9.5% of the sample.

The clonotype originates from a human donor who received a COVID-19 vaccine. This chain joins TRBV6-5 to TRBJ2-7; 12 central bases correspond to TRBD2. The source was CD4+ T cells from PBMCs cultured with SARS-CoV-2 spike peptides, collected after COVID-19 vaccination. Read against the paper, the sample's cell subset or site label means: SARS-CoV-2 spike overlapping peptide pool stimulation. The DNA is as follows: TGTGCCAGCAGTTACCAATCTAGCGGGAGGGCCTACGAGCAGTACTTC. This sequence encodes CASSYQSSGRAYEQYF.